This T cell receptor beta chain was profiled in a study of blood T cells in healthy people across ages. A sample-barcoded 5' primer and a J-beta primer mix were used in a second PCR of about 6 to 11 cycles. MiXCR, applied by TCRdb to the 5' RACE reads, yields one record per CDR3 protein. The data show about 1.8 million distinct CDR3 sequences, 40% to 55% seen once. V shed 4 bases and J shed 8 bases, with 20 bases lying between them. The V gene's germline CDR1 is LGHNA and CDR2 YSLEER. CDR3 length: 15 amino acids. This clonotype was obtained from a woman in her 40s in good health. The material sequenced was blood. The V and J genes are TRBV4-3 and TRBJ1-2; D might be TRBD1 (5 bases). The DNA for the CDR3 is TGCGCCAGCAGCCCTCGTCATTGGGGGGAGGAAGGCTACACCTTC. Translation: CASSPRHWGEEGYTF.